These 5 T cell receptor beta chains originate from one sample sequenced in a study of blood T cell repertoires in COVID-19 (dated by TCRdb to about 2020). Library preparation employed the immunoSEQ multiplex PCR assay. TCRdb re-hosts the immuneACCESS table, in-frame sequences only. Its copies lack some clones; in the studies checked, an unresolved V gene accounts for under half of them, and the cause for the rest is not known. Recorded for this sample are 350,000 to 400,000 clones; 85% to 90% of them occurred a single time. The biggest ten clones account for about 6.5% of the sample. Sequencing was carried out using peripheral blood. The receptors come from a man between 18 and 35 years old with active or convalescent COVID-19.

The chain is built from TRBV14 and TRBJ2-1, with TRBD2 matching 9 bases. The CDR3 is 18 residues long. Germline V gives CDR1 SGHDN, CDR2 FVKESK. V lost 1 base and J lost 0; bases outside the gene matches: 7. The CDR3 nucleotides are TGTGCCAGCAGCCAAGCGCTAGCGGGGCCCAGCTCCTACAATGAGCAGTTCTTC. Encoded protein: CASSQALAGPSSYNEQFF.

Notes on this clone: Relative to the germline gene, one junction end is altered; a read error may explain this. CDR3 region: CASSFTLRGGSRDTQYF. CDR3 DNA: TGTGCCAGCAGCTTTACCCTCCGGGGCGGGAGCAGAGATACGCAGTATTTT. V and J are TRBV7-6 and TRBJ2-3, with TRBD2 matching over 7 bases. CDR1 is SGHVS and CDR2 is FNYEAQ in the germline V gene. CDR3 length: 17 amino acids.

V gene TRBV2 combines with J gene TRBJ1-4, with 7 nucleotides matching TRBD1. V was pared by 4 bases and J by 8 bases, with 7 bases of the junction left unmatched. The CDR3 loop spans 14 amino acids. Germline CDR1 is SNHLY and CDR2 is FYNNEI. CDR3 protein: CASSGDRAYEKLFF. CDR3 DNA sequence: TGTGCCAGCAGTGGAGACAGGGCTTACGAAAAACTGTTTTTT.

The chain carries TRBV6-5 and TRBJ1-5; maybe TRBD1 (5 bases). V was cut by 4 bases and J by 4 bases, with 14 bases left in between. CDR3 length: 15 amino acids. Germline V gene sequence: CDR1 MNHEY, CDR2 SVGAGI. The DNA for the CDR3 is TGTGCCAGCAGTTCTCGGGGGAACCTTAATCAGCCCCAGCATTTT. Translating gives CASSSRGNLNQPQHF.

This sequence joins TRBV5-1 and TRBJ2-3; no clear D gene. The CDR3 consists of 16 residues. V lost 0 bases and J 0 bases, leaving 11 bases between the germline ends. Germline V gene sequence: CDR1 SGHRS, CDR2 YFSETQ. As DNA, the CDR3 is TGCGCCAGCAGCTTGGTAGCAGCAACTAGCACAGATACGCAGTATTTT. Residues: CASSLVAATSTDTQYF.